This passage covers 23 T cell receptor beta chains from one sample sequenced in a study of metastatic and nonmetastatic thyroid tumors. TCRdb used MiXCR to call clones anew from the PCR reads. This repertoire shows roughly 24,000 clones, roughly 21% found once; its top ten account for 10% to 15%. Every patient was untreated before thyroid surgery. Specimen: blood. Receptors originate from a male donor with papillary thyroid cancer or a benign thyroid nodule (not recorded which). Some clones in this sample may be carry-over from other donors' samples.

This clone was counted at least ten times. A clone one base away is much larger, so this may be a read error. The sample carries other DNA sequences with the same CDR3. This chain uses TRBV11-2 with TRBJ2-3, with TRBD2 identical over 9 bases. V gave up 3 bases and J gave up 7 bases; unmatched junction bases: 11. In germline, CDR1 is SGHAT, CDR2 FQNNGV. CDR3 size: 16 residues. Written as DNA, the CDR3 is TGTGCCAGCAGCTTGAATAGCGGGAGTGGGAATTATACGCAGTATTTT. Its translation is CASSLNSGSGNYTQYF.

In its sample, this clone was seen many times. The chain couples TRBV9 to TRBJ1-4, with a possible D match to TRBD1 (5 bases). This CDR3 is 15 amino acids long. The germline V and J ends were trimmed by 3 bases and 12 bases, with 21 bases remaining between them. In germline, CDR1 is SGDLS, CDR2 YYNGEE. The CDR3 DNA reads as TGTGCCAGCAGCGCCGGACAAAGCCCCCGTGAGGAACTGTTTTTT. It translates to CASSAGQSPREELFF.

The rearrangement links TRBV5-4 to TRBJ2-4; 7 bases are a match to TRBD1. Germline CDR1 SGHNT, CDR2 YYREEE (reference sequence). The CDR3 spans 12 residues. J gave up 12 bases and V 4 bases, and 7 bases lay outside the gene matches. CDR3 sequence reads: CASSLDRATQYF. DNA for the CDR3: TGTGCCAGCAGCCTCGACAGGGCAACTCAGTACTTC.

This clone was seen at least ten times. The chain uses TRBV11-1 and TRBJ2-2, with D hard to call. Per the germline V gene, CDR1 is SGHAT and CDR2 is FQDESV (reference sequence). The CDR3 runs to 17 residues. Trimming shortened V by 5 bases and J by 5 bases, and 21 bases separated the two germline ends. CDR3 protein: CASSPNPSGLDTGELFF. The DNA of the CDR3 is TGTGCCAGCAGCCCCAACCCGTCCGGATTGGATACCGGGGAGCTGTTTTTT.

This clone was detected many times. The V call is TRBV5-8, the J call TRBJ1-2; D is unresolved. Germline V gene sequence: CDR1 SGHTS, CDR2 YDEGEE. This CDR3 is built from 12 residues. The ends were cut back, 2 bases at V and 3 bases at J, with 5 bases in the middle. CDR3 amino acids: CASSFGHYGYTF. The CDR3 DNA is TGTGCCAGCAGCTTCGGACACTATGGCTACACCTTC.

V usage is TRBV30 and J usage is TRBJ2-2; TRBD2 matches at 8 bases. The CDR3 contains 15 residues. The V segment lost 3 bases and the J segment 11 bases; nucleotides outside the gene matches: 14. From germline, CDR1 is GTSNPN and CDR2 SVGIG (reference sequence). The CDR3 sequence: CAWRLERERAVELFF. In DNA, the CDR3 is TGTGCCTGGAGGCTCGAGCGGGAGAGGGCCGTTGAGCTGTTTTTT.

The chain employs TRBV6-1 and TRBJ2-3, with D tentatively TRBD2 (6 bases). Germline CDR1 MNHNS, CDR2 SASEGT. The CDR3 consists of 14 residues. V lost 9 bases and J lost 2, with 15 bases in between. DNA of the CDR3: TGTGCCAGTAGGGCGAGCGGGTTCACAGATACGCAGTATTTT. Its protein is CASRASGFTDTQYF.

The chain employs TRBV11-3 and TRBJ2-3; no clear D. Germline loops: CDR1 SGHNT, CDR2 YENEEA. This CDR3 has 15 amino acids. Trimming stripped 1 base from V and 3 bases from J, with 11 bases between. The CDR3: CASSLGLTKTDTQYF. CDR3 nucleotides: TGTGCCAGCAGCTTAGGTCTAACGAAGACAGATACGCAGTATTTT.

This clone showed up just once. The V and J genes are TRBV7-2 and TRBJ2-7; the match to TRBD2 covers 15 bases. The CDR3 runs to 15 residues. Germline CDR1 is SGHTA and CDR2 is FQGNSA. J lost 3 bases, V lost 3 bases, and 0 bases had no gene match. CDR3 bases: TGTGCCAGCAGCTTGGGACTAGCGGGAGGCTACGAGCAGTACTTC. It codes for CASSLGLAGGYEQYF.

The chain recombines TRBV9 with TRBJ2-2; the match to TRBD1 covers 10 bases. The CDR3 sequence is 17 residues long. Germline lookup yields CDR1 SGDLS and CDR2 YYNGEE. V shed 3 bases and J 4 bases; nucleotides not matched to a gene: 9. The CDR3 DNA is TGTGCCAGCAGCGCCGACAGGGGGCTAGGAGTCACCGGGGAGCTGTTTTTT. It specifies CASSADRGLGVTGELFF.

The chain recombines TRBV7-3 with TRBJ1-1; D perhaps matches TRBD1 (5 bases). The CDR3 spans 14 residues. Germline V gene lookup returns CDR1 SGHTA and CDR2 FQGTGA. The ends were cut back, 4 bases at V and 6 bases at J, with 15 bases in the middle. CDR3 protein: CASSSTTALAEAFF. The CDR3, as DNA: TGTGCCAGCAGCTCGACGACAGCTTTGGCTGAAGCTTTCTTT.

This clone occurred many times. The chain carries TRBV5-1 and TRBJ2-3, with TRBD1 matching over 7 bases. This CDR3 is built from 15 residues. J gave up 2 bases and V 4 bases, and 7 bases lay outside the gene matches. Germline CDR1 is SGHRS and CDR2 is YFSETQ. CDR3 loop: CASSLGQQVTDTQYF. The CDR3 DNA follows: TGCGCCAGCAGCCTGGGACAGCAAGTCACAGATACGCAGTATTTT.

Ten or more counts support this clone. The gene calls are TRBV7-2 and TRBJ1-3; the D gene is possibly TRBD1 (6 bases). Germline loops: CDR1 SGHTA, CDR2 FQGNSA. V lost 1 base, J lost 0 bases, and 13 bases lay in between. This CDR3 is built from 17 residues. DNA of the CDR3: TGTGCCAGCAGCTTAGGCTACAGGGATCTCTCTGGAAACACCATATATTTT. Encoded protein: CASSLGYRDLSGNTIYF.

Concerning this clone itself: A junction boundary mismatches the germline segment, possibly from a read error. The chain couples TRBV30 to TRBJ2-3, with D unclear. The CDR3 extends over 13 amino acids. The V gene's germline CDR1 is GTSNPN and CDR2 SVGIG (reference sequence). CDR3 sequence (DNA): TGTGCCTTGATAGTTACACCTACAGATATGCAGTATTTT. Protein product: CALIVTPTDMQYF.

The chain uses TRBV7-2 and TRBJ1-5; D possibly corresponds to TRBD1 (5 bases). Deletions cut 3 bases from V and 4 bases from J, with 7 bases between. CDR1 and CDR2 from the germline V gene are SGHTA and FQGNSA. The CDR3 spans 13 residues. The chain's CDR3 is CASSFQGNQPQHF. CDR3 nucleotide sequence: TGTGCCAGCAGCTTCCAGGGTAATCAGCCCCAGCATTTT.

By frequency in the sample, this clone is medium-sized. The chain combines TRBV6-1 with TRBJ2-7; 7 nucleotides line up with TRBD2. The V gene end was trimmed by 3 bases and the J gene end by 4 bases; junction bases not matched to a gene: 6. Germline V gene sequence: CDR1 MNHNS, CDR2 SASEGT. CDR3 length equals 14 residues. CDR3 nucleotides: TGTGCCAGCAGTGACTCCGGACTAGAGTACGAGCAGTACTTC. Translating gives CASSDSGLEYEQYF.

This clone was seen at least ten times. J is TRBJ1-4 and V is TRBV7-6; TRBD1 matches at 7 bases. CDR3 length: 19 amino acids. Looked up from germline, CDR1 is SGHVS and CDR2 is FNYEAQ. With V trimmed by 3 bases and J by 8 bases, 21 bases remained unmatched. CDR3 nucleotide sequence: TGTGCCAGCAGCTTCGGGACGCCAGGGGGAGGCATAAATAACGAAAAACTGTTTTTT. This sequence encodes CASSFGTPGGGINNEKLFF.

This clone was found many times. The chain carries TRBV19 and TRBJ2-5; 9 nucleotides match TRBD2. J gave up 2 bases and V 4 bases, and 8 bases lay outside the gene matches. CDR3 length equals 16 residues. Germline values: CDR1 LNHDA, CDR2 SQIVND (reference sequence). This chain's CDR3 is CASSTLTSGIQETQYF. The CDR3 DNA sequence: TGTGCCAGTAGTACCTTGACTAGCGGAATTCAAGAGACCCAGTACTTC.

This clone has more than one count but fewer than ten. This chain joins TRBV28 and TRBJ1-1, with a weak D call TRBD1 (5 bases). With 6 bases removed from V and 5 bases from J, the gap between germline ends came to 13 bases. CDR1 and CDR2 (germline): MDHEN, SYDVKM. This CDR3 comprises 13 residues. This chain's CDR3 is CASRSDRLTEAFF. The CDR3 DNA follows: TGTGCCAGCAGGTCTGACAGATTAACTGAAGCTTTCTTT.

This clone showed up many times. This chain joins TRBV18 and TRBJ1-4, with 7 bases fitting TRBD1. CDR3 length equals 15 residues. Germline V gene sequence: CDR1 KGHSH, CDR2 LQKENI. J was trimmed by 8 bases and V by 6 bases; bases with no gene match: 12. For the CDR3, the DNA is TGTGCCAGCTCCCCAAGACAGGGACGGTACGAAAAACTGTTTTTT. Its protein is CASSPRQGRYEKLFF.

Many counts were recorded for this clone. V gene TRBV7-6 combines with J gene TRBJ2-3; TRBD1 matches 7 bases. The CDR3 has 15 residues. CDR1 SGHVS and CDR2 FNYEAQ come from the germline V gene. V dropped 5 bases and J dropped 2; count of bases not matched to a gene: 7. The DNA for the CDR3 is TGTGCCAGCAGCCTAGGGACAGCAGTCACAGATACGCAGTATTTT. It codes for CASSLGTAVTDTQYF.

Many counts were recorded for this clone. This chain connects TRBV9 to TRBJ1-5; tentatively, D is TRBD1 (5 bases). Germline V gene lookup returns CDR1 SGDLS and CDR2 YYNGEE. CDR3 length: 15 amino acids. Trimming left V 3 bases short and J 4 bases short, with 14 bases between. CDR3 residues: CASSAEGVVNQPQHF. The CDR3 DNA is TGTGCCAGCAGCGCCGAAGGGGTTGTTAATCAGCCCCAGCATTTT.

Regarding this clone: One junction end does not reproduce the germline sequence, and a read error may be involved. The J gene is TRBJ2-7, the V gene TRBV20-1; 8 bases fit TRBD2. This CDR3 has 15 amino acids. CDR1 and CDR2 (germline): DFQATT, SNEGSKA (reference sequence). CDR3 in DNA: TGCAGTGTTAGAGGAGCGGGAGTGACACACTACGAGCAGTACTTC. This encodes CSVRGAGVTHYEQYF.